The 21 T cell receptor beta chains presented below share a single source sample, sequenced in a study of blood T cell repertoires in COVID-19. Produced via immunoSEQ multiplex PCR; TCRdb's table is partial and in-frame only. There are about 53,000 clones in the sample; 80% to 90% occur only once, and under 5% lies in the top ten. Sequenced: peripheral blood. Receptor source: a man in his fifties or sixties with active COVID-19.

The rearrangement uses TRBV24-1 and TRBJ1-1, with a tentative D call TRBD1 (5 bases). The CDR3 consists of 18 residues. Per germline, CDR1 KGHDR and CDR2 SFDVKD. With 7 bases removed from V and 1 base from J, the gap between germline ends came to 24 bases. CDR3 residues: CATRKTGHGVLGNTEAFF. CDR3 nucleotides: TGTGCCACCAGGAAGACCGGACATGGGGTATTGGGGAACACTGAAGCTTTCTTT.

CDR3 nucleotide sequence: TGCGCCAGCAGTGAGACAGGGGGCTCCCGAAGGAGCTCCTACGAGCAGTACTTC. It translates to CASSETGGSRRSSYEQYF. The chain carries TRBV5-1 and TRBJ2-7; 10 bases are shared with TRBD1. CDR1 SGHRS and CDR2 YFSETQ come from the germline V gene. With V trimmed by 5 bases and J by 0 bases, 14 bases remained unmatched. CDR3 length: 18 amino acids.

The V gene is TRBV7-2, the J gene TRBJ2-3, with D unresolved. The V end was cut by 4 bases, the J end by 3 bases, with 17 bases between. Germline-derived CDR1 and CDR2 are SGHTA and FQGNSA. The CDR3 consists of 16 residues. CDR3 protein: CASSSRGVGGTDTQYF. Here the CDR3 DNA reads TGTGCCAGCAGCTCTCGCGGAGTTGGTGGAACAGATACGCAGTATTTT.

This rearrangement joins TRBV4-2 to TRBJ2-1; TRBD2 agrees at 12 bases. The CDR3 totals 18 residues. CDR1 and CDR2 (germline): LGHNA, YNFKEQ. V shed 1 base and J 7 bases; nucleotides not matched to a gene: 11. This CDR3 reads CASSQASILAGGSNEQFF. DNA of the CDR3: TGTGCCAGCAGCCAAGCCAGTATACTAGCGGGAGGCTCGAATGAGCAGTTCTTC.

This rearrangement joins TRBV4-1 to TRBJ2-1; D may be TRBD2 (5 bases). The CDR3 contains 14 residues. The germline V gene has CDR1 MGHRA and CDR2 YSYEKL. Between the trimmed V and J ends, which lost 4 bases and 2 bases, there was a span of 9 bases. The CDR3 DNA sequence: TGCGCCAGCAGCCCGGAGCGGACCTACAATGAGCAGTTCTTC. It encodes CASSPERTYNEQFF.

This clone was seen just once. The J gene is TRBJ2-7, the V gene TRBV18; D gene uncertain. The CDR3 is 12 amino acids. CDR1 and CDR2 from the germline V gene are KGHSH and LQKENI. Trimming shortened V by 1 base and J by 2 bases, and 3 bases separated the two germline ends. CDR3 DNA: TGTGCCAGCTCACCACAGCCCTACGAGCAGTACTTC. This translates into CASSPQPYEQYF. Using reference TRBV18 and TRBJ2-7 for the parts outside the CDR3, the full variable domain is NAGVMQNPRHLVRRRGQEARLRCSPMKGHSHVYWYRQLPEEGLKFMVYLQKENIIDESGMPKERFSAEFPKEGPSILRIQQVVRGDSAAYFCASSPQPYEQYFGPGTRLTVT.

The V and J genes are TRBV7-2 and TRBJ2-7; 10 bases are shared with TRBD2. The V segment lost 5 bases and the J segment 0 bases; nucleotides outside the gene matches: 7. The CDR3 loop spans 16 amino acids. Germline CDR1 and CDR2: SGHTA and FQGNSA. CDR3 DNA sequence: TGTGCCAGCAGCGCCCTAGCGGGGGTTTCCTCCTACGAGCAGTACTTC. Protein product: CASSALAGVSSYEQYF.

The genes are TRBV11-3 and TRBJ2-7, with D tentatively TRBD1 (6 bases). CDR1 and CDR2 (germline): SGHNT, YENEEA. The CDR3 extends over 14 amino acids. V lost 3 bases and J lost 0, with 9 bases in between. The CDR3 is CASSFSGASYEQYF. CDR3 bases: TGTGCCAGCAGCTTTTCAGGGGCCTCCTACGAGCAGTACTTC. Full variable domain (rest looked up from reference TRBV11-3 and TRBJ2-7): EAGVVQSPRYKIIEKKQPVAFWCNPISGHNTLYWYLQNLGQGPELLIRYENEEAVDDSQLPKDRFSAERLKGVDSTLKIQPAELGDSAVYLCASSFSGASYEQYFGPGTRLTVT.

This chain connects TRBV27 to TRBJ2-7; TRBD2 is a possible D gene (6 bases). Trimming removed 8 bases from V and 2 bases from J, with 10 bases in between. The length of the CDR3 is 12 residues. Germline loops: CDR1 MNHEY, CDR2 SMNVEV (reference sequence). As DNA, the CDR3 is TGTGCCAGCGGGACTTACCCCTACGAGCAGTACTTC. This gives the protein CASGTYPYEQYF.

A single count supports this clone. This chain links TRBV24-1 with TRBJ2-1; the match to TRBD1 covers 9 bases. CDR1 is KGHDR and CDR2 is SFDVKD in the germline V gene. This CDR3 is 17 amino acids long. V gave up 3 bases and J gave up 1 base; unmatched junction bases: 6. The CDR3, as DNA: TGTGCCACCAGTGATCCCCGGGACAGGGCATCCTACAATGAGCAGTTCTTC. It encodes CATSDPRDRASYNEQFF.

This chain links TRBV27 with TRBJ1-5, with TRBD1 as a possible D gene (6 bases). The CDR3 has 14 amino acids. The V end was cut by 8 bases, the J end by 4 bases, with 15 bases between. Germline loops: CDR1 MNHEY, CDR2 SMNVEV (reference sequence). The CDR3 DNA sequence: TGTGCCAGCGGAAGGGGGACGGGAAATCAGCCCCAGCATTTT. Its protein product is CASGRGTGNQPQHF.

The CDR3 sequence is CASSGDRVGLQFF. The CDR3 coding sequence is TGTGCCAGCAGCGGGGACAGGGTTGGGTTGCAGTTCTTC. The gene calls are TRBV2 and TRBJ2-1; 9 nucleotides match TRBD1. The germline CDR1 and CDR2 sequences are SNHLY and FYNNEI. V lost 6 bases to trimming and J lost 12 bases; unmatched junction nucleotides: 9. This CDR3 comprises 13 residues.

The chain uses TRBV12-5 and TRBJ2-1; D might be TRBD2 (6 bases). Trimming pared 6 bases from V and 4 bases from J, leaving 13 bases between. CDR1 and CDR2 from the germline V gene are LGHNT and FRNRAP. The CDR3 contains 14 residues. The CDR3 loop is CASGQAEGYNEQFF. In DNA, the CDR3 is TGTGCTAGTGGCCAAGCGGAGGGATACAATGAGCAGTTCTTC. Filled out from reference TRBV12-5 and TRBJ2-1, the complete variable domain reads DARVTQTPRHKVTEMGQEVTMRCQPILGHNTVFWYRQTMMQGLELLAYFRNRAPLDDSGMPKDRFSAEMPDATLATLKIQPSEPRDSAVYFCASGQAEGYNEQFFGPGTRLTVL.

The chain couples TRBV5-4 to TRBJ2-3; 11 nucleotides match TRBD2. In germline, CDR1 is SGHNT, CDR2 YYREEE (reference sequence). Unmatched junction bases numbered 3, after V lost 4 bases and J lost 5 bases. The CDR3 has 14 amino acids. The CDR3 region has the DNA TGTGCCAGCAGCGGTACTAGCGGGGGAGATACGCAGTATTTT. It translates to CASSGTSGGDTQYF.

This sequence joins TRBV9 and TRBJ2-1, with D perhaps matching TRBD2 (7 bases). CDR1 is SGDLS and CDR2 is YYNGEE in the germline V gene. Between the trimmed V and J ends, which lost 0 bases and 0 bases, there was a span of 13 bases. This CDR3 is built from 17 residues. CDR3 amino acids: CASSVVRGGSSYNEQFF. As DNA, the CDR3 is TGTGCCAGCAGCGTAGTGAGGGGGGGCAGCTCCTACAATGAGCAGTTCTTC. Using reference TRBV9 and TRBJ2-1 for the parts outside the CDR3, the full variable domain is DSGVTQTPKHLITATGQRVTLRCSPRSGDLSVYWYQQSLDQGLQFLIQYYNGEERAKGNILERFSAQQFPDLHSELNLSSLELGDSALYFCASSVVRGGSSYNEQFFGPGTRLTVL.

The chain couples TRBV7-8 to TRBJ2-2; D is perhaps TRBD1 (5 bases). Trimming cost V 6 bases and J 6 bases, with 8 bases left between them. This CDR3 comprises 12 residues. Germline V CDR1 and CDR2: SGHVS, FQNEAQ. The DNA for the CDR3 is TGTGCCAGCAGTCGACAGTCCGGGGAGCTGTTTTTT. It translates to CASSRQSGELFF.

J is TRBJ1-5 and V is TRBV25-1; D unclear. The V end was cut by 8 bases, the J end by 0 bases, with 11 bases between. The germline CDR1 and CDR2 sequences are MGHDK and SYGVNS. The length of the CDR3 is 14 residues. The CDR3 nucleotides read TGTGCCAGCCAAAGTTCCGGTAGCAATCAGCCCCAGCATTTT. Its protein product is CASQSSGSNQPQHF.

The chain uses TRBV5-1 and TRBJ2-1; D is unclear. The CDR3 is 14 amino acids. The V end lost 0 bases, the J end lost 4 bases, and 8 bases lay between the germline ends. The germline gives CDR1 SGHRS, CDR2 YFSETQ. The CDR3 nucleotides read TGCGCCAGCAGCTTGGGAGACGGGTACAATGAGCAGTTCTTC. Amino acids: CASSLGDGYNEQFF.

The chain carries TRBV28 and TRBJ2-7, with 9 nucleotides matching TRBD1. CDR3 length equals 13 residues. The germline gives CDR1 MDHEN, CDR2 SYDVKM. Trimming at V came to 6 bases and at J to 0 bases, leaving 0 bases not matched to a gene. CDR3 loop: CASRTGGSYEQYF. CDR3 coding DNA: TGTGCCAGCAGGACAGGGGGCTCCTACGAGCAGTACTTC.

The CDR3 region has the DNA TGTGCCAGCAGTGAAGCGGTGACGGCCGGGACTGAAGCTTTCTTT. It is translated as CASSEAVTAGTEAFF. J is TRBJ1-1 and V is TRBV6-1; D gene uncertain. Germline V gene lookup returns CDR1 MNHNS and CDR2 SASEGT. The CDR3 spans 15 residues. V dropped 0 bases and J dropped 5 bases, with 13 bases sitting between them.

The rearrangement uses TRBV6-1 and TRBJ1-3; the D is unclear. This CDR3 has 14 amino acids. The V and J ends lost 3 bases and 4 bases respectively, with 10 bases between them. Looked up from germline, CDR1 is MNHNS and CDR2 is SASEGT. The chain's CDR3 is CASSDAPQGNTIYF. The CDR3, as DNA: TGTGCCAGCAGTGATGCCCCCCAGGGAAACACCATATATTTT.